A single sample gave rise to the 7 T cell receptor beta chains below, sequenced in a study of Graves' ophthalmopathy and Graves' hyperthyroidism. From RNA, the CDR3 regions of TCR beta chains were amplified and sequenced. HTBI-primed first-round RT-PCR preceded second-round multiplex PCR. TCRdb re-called the multiplex PCR reads through MiXCR, storing one row per CDR3 protein. The sample contains 1 million to 1.3 million distinct CDR3 sequences, roughly two fifths of which appear only once. Sample: peripheral blood or thyroid tissue (not recorded which). The receptors shown here come from an adult man with Graves' hyperthyroidism.

This chain links TRBV6-5 with TRBJ2-2; D may match TRBD1 or TRBD2 (5 bases each). Looked up from germline, CDR1 is MNHEY and CDR2 is SVGAGI. There are 15 residues in the CDR3. With 1 base removed from V and 2 bases from J, the gap between germline ends came to 8 bases. The CDR3 DNA sequence: TGTGCCAGCAGTTACTGGGGGACCAACACCGGGGAGCTGTTTTTT. It yields the protein CASSYWGTNTGELFF.

The count of this clonotype is one. The V gene is TRBV3-1, the J gene TRBJ2-3; D is unresolved. Trimming took 3 bases from V and 6 from J, leaving 10 bases between them. This CDR3 comprises 13 residues. The germline CDR1 and CDR2 sequences are LGHDT and YNNKEL (reference sequence). Here the CDR3 DNA reads TGTGCCAGCAGCCATCTGGATGGTGATACGCAGTATTTT. Its translation: CASSHLDGDTQYF.

V is TRBV7-8 and J is TRBJ2-5; D gene ambiguous. CDR3 length: 12 amino acids. Germline V gene data show CDR1 as SGHVS and CDR2 as FQNEAQ. V lost 10 bases and J 4 bases, leaving 13 bases between the germline ends. CDR3 sequence reads: CATMRVAETQYF. CDR3 DNA: TGTGCCACTATGAGAGTGGCAGAGACCCAGTACTTC.

This chain links TRBV20-1 with TRBJ2-7; TRBD2 matches at 9 bases. This CDR3 contains 15 residues. The junction had 7 bases not matched to a gene; V was cut back by 4 bases and J by 0 bases. Per germline, CDR1 DFQATT and CDR2 SNEGSKA (reference sequence). CDR3 sequence: CSANPSGRSSYEQYF. CDR3 DNA: TGCAGTGCTAATCCGAGCGGGAGGAGCTCCTACGAGCAGTACTTC.

V is TRBV20-1 and J is TRBJ2-7; D is unresolved. CDR1 is DFQATT, CDR2 SNEGSKA, per germline (reference sequence). This CDR3 contains 12 residues. V gave up 5 bases and J gave up 7 bases, with 15 bases separating them. In DNA, the CDR3 is TGCAGTGCTCACGGGCCCACGGATGAGCAGTACTTC. It is translated as CSAHGPTDEQYF.

This clonotype was detected many times. This chain uses TRBV12-3 or TRBV12-4 with TRBJ1-1, with a tentative D call TRBD1 (5 bases). The CDR3 length is 14 residues. V dropped 6 bases and J dropped 3 bases, with 14 bases sitting between them. Here the CDR3 reads CASRSDSFDTEAFF. As DNA, the CDR3 is TGTGCCAGCAGGAGTGACAGTTTCGACACTGAAGCTTTCTTT.

This clonotype came up a few times. The chain combines TRBV29-1 with TRBJ1-2, with D unresolved. The length of the CDR3 is 11 residues. CDR1 and CDR2 from the germline V gene are SQVTM and ANQGSEA. CDR3 DNA: TGCAGTCTAGGACGGAACTATGGCTACACCTTC. This translates into CSLGRNYGYTF.